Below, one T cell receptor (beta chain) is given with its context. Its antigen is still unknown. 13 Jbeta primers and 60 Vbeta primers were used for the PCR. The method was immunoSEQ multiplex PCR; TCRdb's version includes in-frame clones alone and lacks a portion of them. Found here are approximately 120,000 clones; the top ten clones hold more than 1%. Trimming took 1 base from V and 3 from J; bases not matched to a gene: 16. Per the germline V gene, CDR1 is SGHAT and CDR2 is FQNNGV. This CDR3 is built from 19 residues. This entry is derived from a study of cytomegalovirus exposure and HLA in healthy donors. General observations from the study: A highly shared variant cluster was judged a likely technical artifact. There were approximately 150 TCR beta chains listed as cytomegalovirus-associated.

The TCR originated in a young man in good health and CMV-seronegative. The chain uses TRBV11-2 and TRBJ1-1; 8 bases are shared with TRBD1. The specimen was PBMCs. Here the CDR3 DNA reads TGTGCCAGCAGCTTAGGAGGTCTGCAGGGGGCCTTGCCGGACACTGAAGCTTTCTTT. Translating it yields CASSLGGLQGALPDTEAFF.